This T cell receptor (beta chain) appears in the sequencing data of a study of radiotherapy plus CTLA-4 blockade in lung cancer. This CDR3 region has 11 residues. The V end lost 5 bases, the J end lost 2 bases, and 6 bases lay between the germline ends. CDR1 is SQVTM and CDR2 is ANQGSEA in the germline V gene. TCRdb's table, derived via immunoSEQ multiplex PCR, lists solely in-frame clones and lacks some. The repertoire holds some 110,000 clones, more than 65% seen once, with around 3.3% in the top ten. Source: peripheral blood, taken from a patient treated with radiotherapy plus ipilimumab. The receptor was isolated from a human donor with non-small cell lung cancer that progressed on radiotherapy plus ipilimumab. Some clones in this sample may be carry-over from other donors' samples. V gene TRBV29-1 combines with J gene TRBJ1-1; no clear D gene. CDR3 nucleotides: TGCAGCGTTTTGACCAACACTGAAGCTTTCTTT. It codes for CSVLTNTEAFF.